A single sample gave rise to the 9 T cell receptor beta chains below, sequenced in a study of Graves' ophthalmopathy and Graves' hyperthyroidism. Using RNA transcripts, the TCR beta CDR3 regions were amplified. In the first round, RT-PCR was carried out with HTBI primers, and a multiplex PCR formed the second round. One entry per CDR3 protein, called by TCRdb with MiXCR from the multiplex PCR reads. The profile shows some 1.1 million distinct CDR3 sequences, roughly 35% of them singletons. The sequenced material came from peripheral blood or thyroid tissue (not recorded which). Receptors originate from an adult man with Graves' hyperthyroidism.

The chain couples TRBV7-9 to TRBJ2-7; the match to TRBD2 covers 7 bases. CDR1 is SEHNR, CDR2 FQNEAQ, per germline (reference sequence). This CDR3 spans 11 amino acids. J gave up 3 bases and V 10 bases, and 3 bases lay outside the gene matches. The CDR3 bases are TGTGCCACGCAGCGGGGCTACGAGCAGTACTTC. It specifies CATQRGYEQYF.

V gene TRBV2 combines with J gene TRBJ1-5; perhaps TRBD1 as D (6 bases). CDR3 length: 16 residues. Trimming cost V 3 bases and J 0 bases, with 12 bases left between them. Germline CDR1 SNHLY, CDR2 FYNNEI. In nucleotides, the CDR3 is TGTGCCAGCAGTGACAAGGACAGATATAGCAATCAGCCCCAGCATTTT. This encodes CASSDKDRYSNQPQHF.

To note about this clonotype: A much bigger clone sits one base away, suggesting this may be a read error. The chain combines TRBV7-9 with TRBJ2-5; tentative D call: TRBD1 (6 bases). This CDR3 has 14 amino acids. Germline V gene sequence: CDR1 SEHNR, CDR2 FQNEAQ (reference sequence). V lost 7 bases and J lost 4, with 16 bases in between. As DNA, the CDR3 is TGTGCCAGCACCTCGGTCAAAGGGGGAGAGACCCAGTACTTC. Translation gives CASTSVKGGETQYF.

Ten or more counts support this clonotype. V and J are TRBV20-1 and TRBJ1-1; TRBD1 matches 10 bases. V was clipped by 2 bases and J by 2 bases; unmatched bases: 5. Germline CDR1 is DFQATT and CDR2 is SNEGSKA (reference sequence). The CDR3 covers 15 residues. The CDR3 reads CSARNRDRGNTEAFF. CDR3 coding DNA: TGCAGTGCTAGAAACCGGGACAGGGGAAACACTGAAGCTTTCTTT.

This sequence joins TRBV6-6 and TRBJ2-2; 10 nucleotides agree with TRBD1. V shed 6 bases and J 3 bases; nucleotides not matched to a gene: 4. Germline CDR1 reads MNHNY; CDR2 reads SVGAGI (reference sequence). The CDR3 length is 15 residues. CDR3 DNA sequence: TGTGCCAGCAGGGAGGGGACAGGGGACACCGGGGAGCTGTTTTTT. The encoded protein is CASREGTGDTGELFF.

The chain combines TRBV10-3 with TRBJ1-6, with 10 bases identical to TRBD1. This CDR3 region has 17 residues. With V trimmed by 10 bases and J by 8 bases, 17 bases remained unmatched. The V gene's germline CDR1 is ENHRY and CDR2 SYGVKD. CDR3 coding DNA: TGTGCCACCCATTCGGGGTTCGGGACAGGGGTACATTCACCCCTCCACTTT. The encoded protein is CATHSGFGTGVHSPLHF.

A remark on this clonotype: With a much larger clone just one base away, this may be a read error. CDR3 protein: CASSGGLAGVRADTQYF. CDR3 DNA sequence: TGTGCCAGCAGTGGAGGACTAGCGGGAGTGAGGGCAGATACGCAGTATTTT. The chain couples TRBV25-1 to TRBJ2-3; 13 bases line up with TRBD2. J gave up 4 bases and V 4 bases, and 8 bases lay outside the gene matches. Germline assignment: CDR1 MGHDK and CDR2 SYGVNS. The CDR3 has 17 amino acids.

This sequence joins TRBV29-1 and TRBJ2-2; 7 bases agree with TRBD1. J was trimmed by 1 base and V by 5 bases; bases with no gene match: 7. The CDR3 has 15 amino acids. Germline loops: CDR1 SQVTM, CDR2 ANQGSEA. CDR3 sequence reads: CSVTEGAMNTGELFF. In nucleotides, the CDR3 is TGCAGCGTTACCGAGGGGGCTATGAACACCGGGGAGCTGTTTTTT.

The CDR3 loop reads CASSSPVRSSYEQYF. CDR3 bases: TGTGCCAGCAGCTCCCCTGTCCGGAGCTCCTACGAGCAGTACTTC. The rearrangement uses TRBV7-9 and TRBJ2-7; D gene uncertain. The V end was cut by 4 bases, the J end by 0 bases, with 13 bases between. The CDR3 loop spans 15 amino acids. CDR1 and CDR2 (germline): SEHNR, FQNEAQ (reference sequence).